This T cell receptor beta chain is drawn from a study of identical twins. This clonotype has only a few counts. TCRdb re-derived calls from the 5' RACE reads in MiXCR, one entry per CDR3 protein. The sample includes 750,000 to 950,000 distinct CDR3 sequences, around 12% of them seen just once. This CDR3 has 15 amino acids. Germline-derived CDR1 and CDR2 are SGHRS and YFSETQ. V lost 7 bases to trimming and J lost 6 bases; unmatched junction nucleotides: 10. The sample was also linked to a second study, of yellow fever vaccine responses in identical twins.

The specimen was PBMCs. The receptor was isolated from a woman aged 18-29 years in good health. V gene TRBV5-1 combines with J gene TRBJ2-2; 9 bases agree with TRBD2. CDR3 residues: CASHREGLAAGELFF. DNA of the CDR3: TGCGCCAGCCATCGAGAGGGACTAGCCGCCGGGGAGCTGTTTTTT.